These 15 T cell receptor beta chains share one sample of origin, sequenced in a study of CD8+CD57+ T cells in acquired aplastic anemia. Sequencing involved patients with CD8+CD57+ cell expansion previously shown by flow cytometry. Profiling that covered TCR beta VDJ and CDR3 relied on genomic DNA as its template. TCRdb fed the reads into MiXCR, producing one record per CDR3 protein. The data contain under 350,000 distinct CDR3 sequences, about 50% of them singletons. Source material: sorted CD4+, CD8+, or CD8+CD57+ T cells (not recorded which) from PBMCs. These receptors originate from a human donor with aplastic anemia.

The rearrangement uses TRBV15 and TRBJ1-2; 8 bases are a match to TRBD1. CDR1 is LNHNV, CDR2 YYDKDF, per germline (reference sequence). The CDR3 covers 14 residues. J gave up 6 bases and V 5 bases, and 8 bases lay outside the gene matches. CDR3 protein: CATSERKTGDGYTF. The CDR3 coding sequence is TGTGCCACCAGCGAAAGGAAGACAGGGGATGGCTACACCTTC.

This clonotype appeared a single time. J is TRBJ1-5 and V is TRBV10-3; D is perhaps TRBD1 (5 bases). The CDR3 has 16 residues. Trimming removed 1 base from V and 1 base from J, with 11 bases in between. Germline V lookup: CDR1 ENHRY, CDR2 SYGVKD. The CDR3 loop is CAISEFGGVSNQPQHF. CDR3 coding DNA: TGTGCCATCAGTGAGTTCGGGGGGGTAAGCAATCAGCCCCAGCATTTT.

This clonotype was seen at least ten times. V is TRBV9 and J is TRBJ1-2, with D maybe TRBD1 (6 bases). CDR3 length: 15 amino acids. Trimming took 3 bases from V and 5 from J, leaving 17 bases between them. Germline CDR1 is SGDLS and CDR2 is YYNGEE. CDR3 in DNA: TGTGCCAGCAGCGAGGGGGAGGGTGGAGGGTATGGCTACACCTTC. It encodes CASSEGEGGGYGYTF.

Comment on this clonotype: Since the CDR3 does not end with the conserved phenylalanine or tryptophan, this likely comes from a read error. The CDR3 DNA reads as TGCAGTGCTGCGACTAGCGGGGGAGAGACCCAGTACTCC. As protein: CSAATSGGETQYS. This chain joins TRBV20-1 and TRBJ2-5; 12 bases align to TRBD2. Germline V gene data show CDR1 as DFQATT and CDR2 as SNEGSKA (reference sequence). The junction had 2 bases not matched to a gene; V was cut back by 5 bases and J by 4 bases. The CDR3 covers 13 residues.

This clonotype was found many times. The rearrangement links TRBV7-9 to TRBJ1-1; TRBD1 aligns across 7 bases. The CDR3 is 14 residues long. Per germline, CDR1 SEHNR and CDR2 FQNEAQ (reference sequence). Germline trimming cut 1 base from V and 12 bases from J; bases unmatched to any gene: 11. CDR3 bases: TGTGCCAGCAGCTTAGGAACGACAGGGAGAGAAACTTTCTTT. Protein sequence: CASSLGTTGRETFF.

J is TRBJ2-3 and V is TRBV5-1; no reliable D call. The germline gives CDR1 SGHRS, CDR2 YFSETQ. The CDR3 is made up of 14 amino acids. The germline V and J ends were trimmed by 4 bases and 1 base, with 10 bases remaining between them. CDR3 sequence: CASSPLVGTDTQYF. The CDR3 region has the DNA TGCGCCAGCAGCCCATTGGTTGGCACAGATACGCAGTATTTT.

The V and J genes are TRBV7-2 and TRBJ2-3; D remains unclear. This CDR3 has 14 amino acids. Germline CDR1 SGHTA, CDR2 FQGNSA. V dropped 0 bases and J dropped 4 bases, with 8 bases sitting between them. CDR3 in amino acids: CASSLAAYADTQYF. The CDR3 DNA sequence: TGTGCCAGCAGCTTAGCGGCCTACGCAGATACGCAGTATTTT. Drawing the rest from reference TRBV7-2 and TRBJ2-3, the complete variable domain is GAGVSQSPSNKVTEKGKDVELRCDPISGHTALYWYRQSLGQGLEFLIYFQGNSAPDKSGLPSDRFSAERTGGSVSTLTIQRTQQEDSAVYLCASSLAAYADTQYFGPGTRLTVL.

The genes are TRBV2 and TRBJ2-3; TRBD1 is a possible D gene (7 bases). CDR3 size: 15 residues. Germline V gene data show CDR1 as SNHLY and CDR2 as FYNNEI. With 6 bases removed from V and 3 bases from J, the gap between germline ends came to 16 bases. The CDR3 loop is CASSERQGGTDTQYF. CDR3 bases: TGTGCCAGCAGCGAACGCCAGGGGGGTACAGATACGCAGTATTTT.

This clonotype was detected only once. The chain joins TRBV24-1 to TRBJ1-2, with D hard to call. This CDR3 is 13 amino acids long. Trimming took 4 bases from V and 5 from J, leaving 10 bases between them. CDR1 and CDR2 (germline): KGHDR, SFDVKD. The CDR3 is CATSDSGFYGYTF. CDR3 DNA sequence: TGTGCCACCAGTGACTCCGGGTTTTATGGCTACACCTTC.

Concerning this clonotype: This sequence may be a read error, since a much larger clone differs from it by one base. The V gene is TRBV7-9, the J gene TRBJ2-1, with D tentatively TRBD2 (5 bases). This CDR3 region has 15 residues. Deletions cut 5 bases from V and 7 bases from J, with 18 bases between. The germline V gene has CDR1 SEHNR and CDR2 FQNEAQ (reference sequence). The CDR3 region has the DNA TGTGCCAGCAGCCCAAGGTCCAGCGGTTTAAATGAGCAGTTCTTC. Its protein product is CASSPRSSGLNEQFF.

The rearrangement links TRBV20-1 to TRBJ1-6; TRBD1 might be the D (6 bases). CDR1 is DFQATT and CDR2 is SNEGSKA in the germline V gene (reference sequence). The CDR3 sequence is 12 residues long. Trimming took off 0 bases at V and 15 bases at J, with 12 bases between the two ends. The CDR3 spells CSARDPKGDLHF. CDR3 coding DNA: TGCAGTGCTAGAGACCCGAAGGGGGACCTCCACTTT.

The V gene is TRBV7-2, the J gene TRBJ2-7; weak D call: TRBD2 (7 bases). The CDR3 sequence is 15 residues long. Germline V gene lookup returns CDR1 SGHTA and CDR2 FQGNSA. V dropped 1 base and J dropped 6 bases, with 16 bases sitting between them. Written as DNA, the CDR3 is TGTGCCAGCAGCTTAGGTTGGGGGGGCCCCTCCGAGCAGTACTTC. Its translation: CASSLGWGGPSEQYF.

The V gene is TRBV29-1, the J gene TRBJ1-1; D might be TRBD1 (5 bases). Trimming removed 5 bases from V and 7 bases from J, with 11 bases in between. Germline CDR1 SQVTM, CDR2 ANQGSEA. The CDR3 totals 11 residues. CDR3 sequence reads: CSVIQELEAFF. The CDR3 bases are TGCAGCGTTATACAGGAACTTGAAGCTTTCTTT.

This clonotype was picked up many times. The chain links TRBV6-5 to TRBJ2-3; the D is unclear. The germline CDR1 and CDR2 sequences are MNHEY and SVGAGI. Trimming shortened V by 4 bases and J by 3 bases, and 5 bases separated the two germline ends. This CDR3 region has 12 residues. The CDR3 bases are TGTGCCAGCAGTTCAAATACAGATACGCAGTATTTT. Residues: CASSSNTDTQYF.

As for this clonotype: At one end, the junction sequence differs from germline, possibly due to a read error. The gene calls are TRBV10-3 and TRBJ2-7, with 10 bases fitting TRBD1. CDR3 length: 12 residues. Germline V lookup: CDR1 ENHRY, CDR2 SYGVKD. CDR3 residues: CASSEAGQGPYF. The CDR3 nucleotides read TGTGCCAGCAGTGAAGCGGGACAGGGGCCGTACTTC.